This T cell receptor beta chain derives from a study of CD8 T cells in Susac syndrome. Findings of the study overall: As acknowledged by the study, its TCR sequencing and HLA analysis included a relatively small number of individuals.

The CDR3 is 13 amino acids. Germline lookup yields CDR1 MNHEY and CDR2 SVGAGI. Deletions cut 6 bases from V and 7 bases from J, with 10 bases between. An amount of RNA that ranged from roughly 0.45 to 1 ug was reverse transcribed with random hexamers. Across 54 Vbeta and 13 Jbeta, immunoSEQ multiplex PCR amplified TCR beta CDR3. TCRdb reanalysed the immunoSEQ multiplex PCR reads using MiXCR and keeps one entry per CDR3 protein. The table shows under 150,000 distinct CDR3 sequences, with about 94% occurring only once. In blood CD8+ and CD4+ T cells, TCR beta underwent sequencing. Isolation of CD8+ and CD4+ T cells was performed negatively, whereas enrichment of TEMRA cells was done by FACS. A note on this clonotype: Its antigen remains unknown.

This chain uses TRBV6-5 with TRBJ1-6; no definite D call. Material for sequencing was CD4+ T cells from PBMCs. The receptor was derived from a human donor with multiple sclerosis. CDR3 amino acids: CASSPEYNSPLHF. The DNA for the CDR3 is TGTGCCAGCAGCCCGGAATACAATTCACCCCTCCACTTT.